The entry that follows covers one T cell receptor (beta chain) sequence. This entry is derived from a study of technical replicates of blood from a few donors. The CDR3 covers 16 residues. V lost 6 bases to trimming and J lost 1 base, with 15 bases between them. Germline CDR1 LNHDA, CDR2 SQIVND (reference sequence). The protocol was immunoSEQ multiplex PCR, while the TCRdb copy is restricted to in-frame clones and leaves out a portion. The sample lists about 100,000 clones; 90% to 96% were seen once. This TCR derives from a human donor in good health. The specimen was T cells isolated from PBMCs. J is TRBJ2-2 and V is TRBV19; no definite D call. The CDR3 region has the DNA TGTGCCAGTAGACCCCCTGGTCCGAGGAACACCGGGGAGCTGTTTTTT. Translation: CASRPPGPRNTGELFF.